The T cell receptor (beta chain) under discussion was sequenced for a study of blood T cell repertoires in COVID-19. Study-wide context: The United States, Italy and Spain provided the acute and convalescent COVID-19 samples. Sources were T cells, B-cell-depleted T cells, or PBMCs; the material itself was cDNA or gDNA.

In the original workflow: How many nucleated cells were present was estimated from reference gene primer amplification. Assay used: immunoSEQ multiplex PCR; TCRdb lists only in-frame clones, some missing. V and J calls and clone size are as listed in that table; D and trimming were resolved from the DNA. The sample shows tens of thousands of clones, around 93% of them seen only once. The V and J ends lost 1 base and 5 bases, in that order; junction bases with no gene match: 12. There are 17 residues in the CDR3. The germline CDR1 and CDR2 sequences are LGHDT and YNNKEL (reference sequence). Sequencing input: peripheral blood. The chain uses TRBV3-1 (or the pseudogene TRBV3-2) and TRBJ2-5; TRBD2 agrees at 8 bases. The TCR originated in a human donor with active COVID-19. The donor label of this sample is uncertain. The CDR3 sequence is CASSQGVAGSSGETQYF. CDR3 DNA: TGTGCCAGCAGCCAAGGGGTAGCGGGGAGCTCCGGGGAGACCCAGTACTTC.